A selection of T cell receptor beta chains follows, all from one sample in a study of cytomegalovirus exposure and HLA in healthy donors. Assay used: immunoSEQ multiplex PCR; TCRdb lists only in-frame clones, some missing. The data show roughly 200,000 clones, about 78% seen once. Sequences were obtained from PBMCs. The receptors shown here come from a man aged 35 to 55 in good health and CMV-seronegative. The CDR3 runs from the conserved cysteine through the conserved F or W. A D gene is named only where the DNA matches it firmly. Expanded clones are given a class, and other clones once, few, many or no size at all.

len	d_gene	abundance	j_gene	v_gene	CDR3nt	CDR3aa
17	.	.	TRBJ2-1	TRBV4-1	TGCGCCAGCAGCCGCCGCTCAATGGGAGTCCTCTACAATGAGCAGTTCTTC	CASSRRSMGVLYNEQFF
14	.	.	TRBJ2-2	TRBV7-9	TGTGCCAGCAGCTTATCAGGTGTGGACGGGGAGCTGTTTTTT	CASSLSGVDGELFF
14	TRBD1	.	TRBJ2-3	TRBV7-9	TGTGCCAGCAGCCTCGACAGGGCTGCAGATACGCAGTATTTT	CASSLDRAADTQYF
14	TRBD1	.	TRBJ2-7	TRBV7-2	TGTGCCAGCAGCCTGGGGACAGGGTTCCTCGAGCAGTACTTC	CASSLGTGFLEQYF
16	TRBD2	.	TRBJ2-7	TRBV9	TGTGCCAGCAGCCCACTAGCGGGGGGGAGCTCCTACGAGCAGTACTTC	CASSPLAGGSSYEQYF
16	TRBD1	.	TRBJ1-1	TRBV19	TGTGCCAGTAATCCGGGACAGGGGATAGGGTCCACTGAAGCTTTCTTT	CASNPGQGIGSTEAFF
16	TRBD2	once	TRBJ2-5	TRBV5-1	TGCGCCAGCAGCGACGGGACTAGCGGGGGAGGAGAGACCCAGTACTTC	CASSDGTSGGGETQYF
16	TRBD2	.	TRBJ2-5	TRBV7-2	TGTGCCAGCAGCTTAGTATCGAGCGGGGGCCGGGAGACCCAGTACTTC	CASSLVSSGGRETQYF
15	TRBD2	.	TRBJ2-7	TRBV7-9	TGTGCCAGCAGCCTTACTAGCGGGCTTACCTACGAGCAGTACTTC	CASSLTSGLTYEQYF
19	TRBD2	.	TRBJ2-1	TRBV7-2	TGTGCCAGCAGCTTAGGCCGAAAGGGGACTAGCGGGACCTACAATGAGCAGTTCTTC	CASSLGRKGTSGTYNEQFF
12	.	.	TRBJ1-5	TRBV6-5	TGTGCCAGCAGTAACTCCGATCAGCCCCAGCATTTT	CASSNSDQPQHF
16	TRBD1	.	TRBJ1-5	TRBV14	TGTGCCAGCAGCCCGGGACAGGACTTTAGCAATCAGCCCCAGCATTTT	CASSPGQDFSNQPQHF
16	TRBD2	few	TRBJ2-1	TRBV7-9	TGTGCCAGCAGCTTAGCGTCGGCTAGCGGGGGGCTATTGCAGTTCTTC	CASSLASASGGLLQFF
14	.	.	TRBJ2-3	TRBV19	TGTGCCAGTAGTCAGTACAGGGGCACAGATACGCAGTATTTT	CASSQYRGTDTQYF
13	TRBD2	.	TRBJ2-1	TRBV7-9	TGTGCCAGCAGCTTAGCGGGGGGGTATGAGCAGTTCTTC	CASSLAGGYEQFF
14	.	.	TRBJ1-6	TRBV27	TGTGCCAGCGCTAAGGGGGAGTTCAACTCACCCCTCCACTTT	CASAKGEFNSPLHF